The 18 T cell receptor beta chains below were found in one sample sequenced in a study of CD8 T cells in ankylosing spondylitis. TCRdb passed the 5' RACE reads through MiXCR, listing each CDR3 protein once. The table lists 350,000 to 450,000 distinct CDR3 sequences, roughly 20% of them singletons. The source material was blood, either unsorted or a sorted T cell fraction (not recorded which). The receptors stem from a male donor with ankylosing spondylitis or in good health (not recorded which).

The chain joins TRBV27 to TRBJ1-5, with D perhaps TRBD1 (5 bases). The V end was cut by 5 bases, the J end by 6 bases, with 14 bases between. The CDR3 sequence is 14 residues long. Per the germline V gene, CDR1 is MNHEY and CDR2 is SMNVEV (reference sequence). CDR3 in DNA: TGTGCCAGCAGTCATTCGGGGGAGGGTCAGCCCCAGCATTTT. It specifies CASSHSGEGQPQHF.

The chain uses TRBV20-1 and TRBJ1-2; 8 nucleotides agree with TRBD1. CDR3 length: 12 residues. Germline V CDR1 and CDR2: DFQATT, SNEGSKA (reference sequence). Losses at the gene ends were 5 bases for V and 2 bases for J; bases not matched to a gene: 1. CDR3 region: CSAPGGNYGYTF. The CDR3 bases are TGCAGTGCTCCAGGGGGCAACTATGGCTACACCTTC.

This clonotype was observed at least ten times. Mismatch with germline at one junction end may stem from a read error. The CDR3 loop reads CASSLESRYEQYF. Written as DNA, the CDR3 is TGTGCCAGCAGCTTAGAATCACGTTACGAGCAGTACTTC. The J gene is TRBJ2-7, the V gene TRBV5-1; D ambiguous. Germline V CDR1 and CDR2: SGHRS, YFSETQ. This CDR3 is 13 amino acids long. Using reference TRBV5-1 and TRBJ2-7 for the parts outside the CDR3, the full variable domain is KAGVTQTPRYLIKTRGQQVTLSCSPISGHRSVSWYQQTPGQGLQFLFEYFSETQRNKGNFPGRFSGRQFSNSRSEMNVSTLELGDSALYLCASSLESRYEQYFGPGTRLTVT.

This clonotype was detected a few times. The CDR3 coding sequence is TGTGCCACCAGTCCGGGACAGGGCTTAGATTTAGCCAAAAACATTCAGTACTTC. Translation: CATSPGQGLDLAKNIQYF. This chain joins TRBV15 and TRBJ2-4; the match to TRBD1 covers 9 bases. CDR1 is LNHNV and CDR2 is YYDKDF in the germline V gene (reference sequence). After removal of 6 bases from V and 0 bases from J, the junction contained 12 bases not matched to a gene. CDR3 length equals 18 residues.

The CDR3 is CASSFRALEQYF. CDR3 nucleotides: TGTGCCAGCAGTTTTAGGGCCCTCGAGCAGTACTTC. The V and J genes are TRBV12-3 or TRBV12-4 and TRBJ2-7; no clear D gene. Trimming removed 3 bases from V and 6 bases from J, with 9 bases in between. This CDR3 is 12 amino acids long.

This rearrangement joins TRBV5-6 to TRBJ2-7; the match to TRBD1 covers 7 bases. Losses at the gene ends were 4 bases for V and 3 bases for J; bases not matched to a gene: 7. The length of the CDR3 is 14 residues. The germline gives CDR1 SGHDT, CDR2 YYEEEE. The CDR3 loop is CASSAPRQGYEQYF. Here the CDR3 DNA reads TGTGCCAGCAGCGCCCCGCGACAGGGCTACGAGCAGTACTTC.

This clonotype was observed once. The chain couples TRBV12-3 or TRBV12-4 to TRBJ2-2, with 7 bases aligning to TRBD1. There are 15 residues in the CDR3. Unmatched junction bases numbered 6, after V lost 5 bases and J lost 3 bases. The CDR3 DNA sequence: TGTGCCAGCAGTCCCCCGACAGGGCACACCGGGGAGCTGTTTTTT. Residues: CASSPPTGHTGELFF.

The gene calls are TRBV25-1 and TRBJ1-1; D gene unclear. Germline-derived CDR1 and CDR2 are MGHDK and SYGVNS. V dropped 7 bases and J dropped 1 base, with 10 bases sitting between them. The CDR3 is 13 amino acids. The CDR3 nucleotides read TGTGCCAGCATTTCCACATGGAACACTGAAGCTTTCTTT. It yields the protein CASISTWNTEAFF.

This clonotype was observed a few times. The J gene is TRBJ2-3, the V gene TRBV4-2, with 8 bases fitting TRBD1. V lost 1 base to trimming and J lost 0 bases; unmatched junction nucleotides: 9. The CDR3 is 18 amino acids. The V gene's germline CDR1 is LGHNA and CDR2 YNFKEQ. CDR3 in amino acids: CASSQGESTGVSTDTQYF. CDR3 DNA: TGTGCCAGCAGCCAAGGGGAATCGACAGGGGTGAGCACAGATACGCAGTATTTT.

The chain employs TRBV7-8 and TRBJ1-5, with D maybe TRBD1 (5 bases). The CDR3 totals 17 residues. The V end lost 1 base, the J end lost 0 bases, and 13 bases lay between the germline ends. Germline CDR1 reads SGHVS; CDR2 reads FQNEAQ. The CDR3: CASSLGSRGYSNQPQHF. For the CDR3, the DNA is TGTGCCAGCAGCTTAGGAAGTAGGGGTTATAGCAATCAGCCCCAGCATTTT.

This clonotype was detected ten times or more. This rearrangement joins TRBV12-3 or TRBV12-4 to TRBJ2-3; D might be TRBD1 or TRBD2, each matching 5 bases. Trimming pared 3 bases from V and 2 bases from J, leaving 15 bases between. The CDR3 is 16 residues long. CDR3 coding DNA: TGTGCCAGCAGTTTTCGTCTCGAGGGGCACACAGATACGCAGTATTTT. As protein: CASSFRLEGHTDTQYF.

In its sample, this clonotype was seen a few times. The chain has TRBV6-1 and TRBJ2-5; TRBD1 might be the D (6 bases). Trimming stripped 5 bases from V and 1 base from J, with 14 bases between. The germline CDR1 and CDR2 sequences are MNHNS and SASEGT. The CDR3 extends over 15 amino acids. CDR3 coding DNA: TGTGCCAGCAGTACCCAAGGGGGTTTCCAAGAGACCCAGTACTTC. It specifies CASSTQGGFQETQYF.

This clonotype was counted a few times. The gene calls are TRBV12-3 or TRBV12-4 and TRBJ2-1; D ambiguous. Between the trimmed V and J ends, which lost 6 bases and 3 bases, there was a span of 15 bases. CDR3 size: 15 residues. CDR3 nucleotide sequence: TGTGCCAGCAGCATCACTGGGGAAAACTACAATGAGCAGTTCTTC. Translated, it gives CASSITGENYNEQFF.

The chain has TRBV6-1 and TRBJ1-6, with 7 positions matching TRBD1. The germline V gene has CDR1 MNHNS and CDR2 SASEGT. The CDR3 is 14 amino acids. The J segment lost 10 bases and the V segment lost 7 bases, leaving 10 bases of the junction unmatched. CDR3 region: CASTDEGARSPLHF. Here the CDR3 DNA reads TGTGCCAGCACCGACGAGGGGGCCCGGTCACCCCTCCACTTT.

Only a few counts were recorded for this clonotype. V gene TRBV5-4 combines with J gene TRBJ1-2, with D maybe TRBD1 (6 bases). With 1 base removed from V and 4 bases from J, the gap between germline ends came to 11 bases. The CDR3 extends over 14 amino acids. From germline, CDR1 is SGHNT and CDR2 YYREEE (reference sequence). The CDR3 DNA is TGTGCCAGCAGCTTGCGGGGGGCTGGCTATGGCTACACCTTC. Translated: CASSLRGAGYGYTF.

The chain carries TRBV28 and TRBJ2-6; D ambiguous. This CDR3 contains 14 residues. The V end was cut by 4 bases, the J end by 3 bases, with 7 bases between. Germline-derived CDR1 and CDR2 are MDHEN and SYDVKM. The chain's CDR3 is CASSSEDGANVLTF. The CDR3, as DNA: TGTGCCAGCAGTTCCGAGGATGGGGCCAACGTCCTGACTTTC.

This chain joins TRBV19 and TRBJ1-2; D not certain. V lost 4 bases to trimming and J lost 3 bases, with 9 bases between them. CDR1 and CDR2 from the germline V gene are LNHDA and SQIVND (reference sequence). The CDR3 extends over 13 amino acids. CDR3 sequence: CASSTFGDYGYTF. The CDR3 nucleotides are TGTGCCAGTAGTACCTTCGGGGACTATGGCTACACCTTC.

V is TRBV9 and J is TRBJ2-3; D gene uncertain. From germline, CDR1 is SGDLS and CDR2 YYNGEE. Trimming took off 0 bases at V and 2 bases at J, with 7 bases between the two ends. The CDR3 loop spans 14 amino acids. DNA of the CDR3: TGTGCCAGCAGCGTAGCTAGTACCACAGATACGCAGTATTTT. This encodes CASSVASTTDTQYF.